The 16 T cell receptor beta chains below all came from one sample that was sequenced in a study of blood T cell repertoires in COVID-19. The assay was immunoSEQ multiplex PCR, and TCRdb's table has in-frame clones only and misses some. The sample has 200,000 or so clones, roughly 80% seen once. The sample comprised peripheral blood. These receptors all come from a woman aged 30 to 39 who had recovered from COVID-19.

This CDR3 is CASSSAGLAGGTGELFF. For the CDR3, the DNA is TGTGCCAGCAGTTCCGCGGGACTAGCGGGAGGAACCGGGGAGCTGTTTTTT. The V and J genes are TRBV5-6 and TRBJ2-2, with 15 bases aligning to TRBD2. The CDR3 runs 17 residues. With V trimmed by 5 bases and J by 5 bases, 7 bases remained unmatched. CDR1 SGHDT and CDR2 YYEEEE come from the germline V gene. The variable domain in full, completed from reference TRBV5-6 and TRBJ2-2, reads DAGVTQSPTHLIKTRGQQVTLRCSPKSGHDTVSWYQQALGQGPQFIFQYYEEEERQRGNFPDRFSGHQFPNYSSELNVNALLLGDSALYLCASSSAGLAGGTGELFFGEGSRLTVL.

The CDR3 bases are TGCAGCGTTGGCGGGAGCGTGGACACTGAAGCTTTCTTT. It codes for CSVGGSVDTEAFF. The rearrangement uses TRBV29-1 and TRBJ1-1; no reliable D call. Germline loops: CDR1 SQVTM, CDR2 ANQGSEA. Trimming took 4 bases from V and 3 from J, leaving 12 bases between them. This CDR3 contains 13 residues.

This clone came up once. The genes are TRBV30 and TRBJ1-5, with 7 bases aligning to TRBD1. The CDR3 is made up of 13 amino acids. The J segment lost 4 bases and the V segment lost 5 bases, leaving 5 bases of the junction unmatched. CDR1 and CDR2 (germline): GTSNPN, SVGIG (reference sequence). CDR3 DNA: TGTGCCTGGGGGGACAGTCTAAATCAGCCCCAGCATTTT. Its protein is CAWGDSLNQPQHF.

The CDR3 nucleotides are TGTGCCAGCAGCCAAGTTCCCGCGGGACAAGAGACCCAGTACTTC. Translating it yields CASSQVPAGQETQYF. The chain carries TRBV3-1 (or the pseudogene TRBV3-2) and TRBJ2-5; D perhaps matches TRBD2 (6 bases). CDR1 is LGHDT, CDR2 YNNKEL, per germline (reference sequence). The CDR3 runs to 15 residues. V lost 1 base and J lost 2, with 11 bases in between.

CDR3 sequence (DNA): TGTGCCAGCAGCCGTACGACTAGCGGGACCGAGCAGTACTTC. Translated, it gives CASSRTTSGTEQYF. This chain uses TRBV11-1 with TRBJ2-7, with 11 bases aligning to TRBD2. Looked up from germline, CDR1 is SGHAT and CDR2 is FQDESV (reference sequence). The length of the CDR3 is 14 residues. V lost 5 bases to trimming and J lost 6 bases; unmatched junction nucleotides: 6.

The chain combines TRBV5-1 with TRBJ1-4, with D uncertain. The CDR3 is made up of 15 amino acids. V was cut by 3 bases and J by 0 bases, with 9 bases left in between. Germline values: CDR1 SGHRS, CDR2 YFSETQ. The CDR3 DNA reads TGCGCCAGCAGCTCCTCAACAGCAACTAATGAAAAACTGTTTTTT. It specifies CASSSSTATNEKLFF.

CDR3 nucleotides: TGTGCCACCAGTGGGACTAGCGGGAGAGGGGGTTCGTTAAATGAGCAGTTCTTC. This translates into CATSGTSGRGGSLNEQFF. The chain carries TRBV24-1 and TRBJ2-1, with 13 bases lining up with TRBD2. The CDR3 length is 18 residues. V lost 5 bases to trimming and J lost 7 bases; unmatched junction nucleotides: 13. Germline loops: CDR1 KGHDR, CDR2 SFDVKD.

The chain recombines TRBV6-2 or TRBV6-3 with TRBJ2-7, with D maybe TRBD2 (6 bases). Looked up from germline, CDR1 is MNHEY and CDR2 is SVGEGT. With 6 bases removed from V and 0 bases from J, the gap between germline ends came to 12 bases. The CDR3 is 14 residues long. The CDR3 region is CASSPSVSSYEQYF. The CDR3 nucleotides read TGTGCCAGCAGCCCTAGCGTTAGCTCCTACGAGCAGTACTTC.

This chain links TRBV5-1 with TRBJ2-1; no clear D. With 4 bases removed from V and 6 bases from J, the gap between germline ends came to 8 bases. The V gene's germline CDR1 is SGHRS and CDR2 YFSETQ. CDR3 length equals 12 residues. The CDR3 loop is CASSPYGNEQFF. In DNA form, the CDR3 reads TGCGCCAGCAGCCCCTATGGCAATGAGCAGTTCTTC.

This chain links TRBV7-3 with TRBJ1-1; 9 bases map to TRBD1. Germline V lookup: CDR1 SGHTA, CDR2 FQGTGA. The trim removed 5 bases at V and 10 bases at J, leaving 14 bases unmatched. CDR3 length equals 15 residues. CDR3 protein: CASSQSGTYRGRAFF. DNA of the CDR3: TGTGCCAGCAGCCAATCCGGGACTTACAGGGGGCGAGCTTTCTTT. The full variable domain, completed using reference TRBV7-3 and TRBJ1-1, is GAGVSQTPSNKVTEKGKYVELRCDPISGHTALYWYRQSLGQGPEFLIYFQGTGAADDSGLPNDRFFAVRPEGSVSTLKIQRTERGDSAVYLCASSQSGTYRGRAFFGQGTRLTVV.

In nucleotides, the CDR3 is TGTGCCAGCAGCTTAGCCGATGGACTCCTGGGCAATGAGCAGTTCTTC. Amino acids: CASSLADGLLGNEQFF. The chain couples TRBV11-3 to TRBJ2-1; possibly TRBD2 for D (5 bases). The germline V gene has CDR1 SGHNT and CDR2 YENEEA. V lost 1 base to trimming and J lost 6 bases, with 16 bases between them. The CDR3 sequence is 16 residues long.

The chain links TRBV10-2 to TRBJ2-6; D gene uncertain. V was clipped by 3 bases and J by 0 bases, with 3 bases between them. CDR1 and CDR2 (germline): WSHSY, SAAADI. The CDR3 extends over 14 amino acids. CDR3 loop: CASSDSSGANVLTF. CDR3 coding DNA: TGCGCCAGCAGTGACAGCTCTGGGGCCAACGTCCTGACTTTC.

This clone was counted a single time. This chain uses TRBV2 with TRBJ2-7, with 9 bases identical to TRBD2. This CDR3 has 15 amino acids. J gave up 1 base and V 8 bases, and 9 bases lay outside the gene matches. The germline gives CDR1 SNHLY, CDR2 FYNNEI. In nucleotides, the CDR3 is TGTGCCAGCGCCGAGGGCGGGGGGGGTTCCTACGAGCAGTACTTC. Amino acid sequence: CASAEGGGGSYEQYF. The entire variable domain, with the rest obtained from reference TRBV2 and TRBJ2-7, is as follows: EPEVTQTPSHQVTQMGQEVILRCVPISNHLYFYWYRQILGQKVEFLVSFYNNEISEKSEIFDDQFSVERPDGSNFTLKIRSTKLEDSAMYFCASAEGGGGSYEQYFGPGTRLTVT.

The rearrangement links TRBV7-3 to TRBJ2-3, with 9 positions matching TRBD2. This CDR3 spans 16 amino acids. V shed 2 bases, J shed 4 bases, and the junction held 7 bases outside the gene matches. Germline assignment: CDR1 SGHTA and CDR2 FQGTGA. The CDR3 region is CASSLVVAGGPDTQYF. CDR3 in DNA: TGTGCCAGCAGCTTAGTTGTGGCGGGAGGGCCAGATACGCAGTATTTT.

This clone was seen a few times. The CDR3 loop is CASSSTFQSPGYTF. The DNA for the CDR3 is TGTGCCAGCAGCTCTACGTTCCAATCCCCTGGCTACACCTTC. The chain has TRBV5-4 and TRBJ1-2; no clear D gene. The CDR3 totals 14 residues. The ends were cut back, 3 bases at V and 7 bases at J, with 16 bases in the middle. The germline CDR1 and CDR2 sequences are SGHNT and YYREEE (reference sequence).

J is TRBJ1-6 and V is TRBV19; D unresolved. The germline gives CDR1 LNHDA, CDR2 SQIVND (reference sequence). There are 14 residues in the CDR3. Trimming stripped 3 bases from V and 5 bases from J, with 8 bases between. CDR3 residues: CASSMDRDNSPLHF. The CDR3 DNA reads as TGTGCCAGTAGTATGGATCGGGATAATTCACCCCTCCACTTT.